These 12 T cell receptor beta chains were all obtained from the same sample, sequenced in a study of blood T cell repertoires in COVID-19. Repertoires were generated with immunoSEQ multiplex PCR, while TCRdb's copy carries only in-frame clones and drops some. The sample has roughly 150,000 clones; about 79% are singletons. What was sequenced was peripheral blood. The receptors originated from a woman between 50 and 59 years old in a cohort sampled during active or convalescent COVID-19.

The gene calls are TRBV29-1 and TRBJ2-2; 8 bases are shared with TRBD1. There are 12 residues in the CDR3. V lost 7 bases to trimming and J lost 5 bases; unmatched junction nucleotides: 3. Germline V gene lookup returns CDR1 SQVTM and CDR2 ANQGSEA. The CDR3 coding sequence is TGCAGCGCTGACAGGGGAACCGGGGAGCTGTTTTTT. It codes for CSADRGTGELFF.

The chain combines TRBV19 with TRBJ2-6, with a weak D call TRBD1 (5 bases). CDR3 length equals 16 residues. Trimming took 8 bases from V and 0 from J, leaving 14 bases between them. Germline CDR1 LNHDA, CDR2 SQIVND (reference sequence). The CDR3 reads CASSNRKDSGANVLTF. The CDR3, as DNA: TGTGCCAGTTCAAACAGGAAAGACTCTGGGGCCAACGTCCTGACTTTC.

V and J are TRBV6-5 and TRBJ1-1; weak D call: TRBD1 (6 bases). This CDR3 spans 14 amino acids. Germline assignment: CDR1 MNHEY and CDR2 SVGAGI. Trimming stripped 6 bases from V and 4 bases from J, with 15 bases between. DNA for the CDR3: TGTGCCAGCAGGACCAGGGGAGTAGCCACTGAAGCTTTCTTT. It encodes CASRTRGVATEAFF.

The chain joins TRBV19 to TRBJ2-3, with 13 nucleotides matching TRBD2. Trimming cost V 0 bases and J 0 bases; bases outside gene matches: 6. The germline V gene encodes CDR1 LNHDA and CDR2 SQIVND (reference sequence). The CDR3 spans 19 residues. CDR3 sequence (DNA): TGTGCCAGTAGTATAGATGTTCCGGGACTAGCGGGGAGCACAGATACGCAGTATTTT. It encodes CASSIDVPGLAGSTDTQYF.

This chain uses TRBV7-9 with TRBJ1-3; D not certain. The CDR3 length is 16 residues. V lost 0 bases and J lost 0, with 9 bases in between. Germline V gives CDR1 SEHNR, CDR2 FQNEAQ (reference sequence). Written as DNA, the CDR3 is TGTGCCAGCAGCTTAGCCTCCAGAAGCTCTGGAAACACCATATATTTT. It translates to CASSLASRSSGNTIYF.

The J gene is TRBJ1-6, the V gene TRBV12-3 or TRBV12-4; the D gene is possibly TRBD1 (6 bases). The CDR3 spans 12 residues. Deletions cut 4 bases from V and 10 bases from J, with 8 bases between. The CDR3 DNA sequence: TGTGCCAGCAGTTGGGGGCAATCACCCCTCCACTTT. Translation: CASSWGQSPLHF.

The chain combines TRBV5-1 with TRBJ2-1, with TRBD2 matching over 9 bases. V shed 1 base, J shed 3 bases, and the junction held 5 bases outside the gene matches. CDR1 and CDR2 from the germline V gene are SGHRS and YFSETQ. The CDR3 consists of 16 residues. The CDR3 sequence: CASSLQEAGGYNEQFF. Written as DNA, the CDR3 is TGCGCCAGCAGCTTGCAAGAAGCGGGGGGCTACAATGAGCAGTTCTTC.

This clone came up once. V is TRBV6-5 and J is TRBJ2-7, with D perhaps matching TRBD1 (6 bases). The CDR3 extends over 14 amino acids. The germline V gene has CDR1 MNHEY and CDR2 SVGAGI. The V and J ends lost 8 bases and 2 bases respectively, with 16 bases between them. The CDR3 DNA follows: TGTGCCAGCCTTGAGGGGGAAGTTCCCTACGAGCAGTACTTC. Protein product: CASLEGEVPYEQYF.

The CDR3 region is CASSLGGYYNEQFF. In DNA form, the CDR3 reads TGTGCCAGCTCCCTCGGAGGATATTACAATGAGCAGTTCTTC. The chain has TRBV18 and TRBJ2-1; D is possibly TRBD2 (5 bases). Germline V gives CDR1 KGHSH, CDR2 LQKENI. Trimming removed 6 bases at V and 4 bases at J, with 13 bases between. The CDR3 loop spans 14 amino acids.

The chain links TRBV19 to TRBJ1-1, with TRBD1 matching 8 bases. This CDR3 is 16 amino acids long. CDR1 and CDR2 from the germline V gene are LNHDA and SQIVND (reference sequence). The J segment lost 3 bases and the V segment lost 5 bases, leaving 11 bases of the junction unmatched. The CDR3 coding sequence is TGTGCCAGTAGTTTGGGCCCGACAGGGGTACACACTGAAGCTTTCTTT. Protein sequence: CASSLGPTGVHTEAFF.

This clone was seen once. This sequence joins TRBV6-5 and TRBJ1-5; 11 positions agree with TRBD1. The germline gives CDR1 MNHEY, CDR2 SVGAGI. The V gene end was trimmed by 11 bases and the J gene end by 7 bases; junction bases not matched to a gene: 10. This CDR3 has 14 amino acids. CDR3 in amino acids: CAVVPGTGGQPQHF. The CDR3 coding sequence is TGTGCCGTTGTCCCCGGGACAGGGGGGCAGCCCCAGCATTTT.

This clone was counted once. The chain combines TRBV27 with TRBJ2-3, with 7 bases identical to TRBD1. The CDR3 runs 15 residues. V lost 2 bases to trimming and J lost 0 bases; unmatched junction nucleotides: 2. Germline V gene sequence: CDR1 MNHEY, CDR2 SMNVEV (reference sequence). The chain's CDR3 is CASSLKGASTDTQYF. The CDR3 DNA follows: TGTGCCAGCAGTTTAAAGGGGGCCAGCACAGATACGCAGTATTTT.